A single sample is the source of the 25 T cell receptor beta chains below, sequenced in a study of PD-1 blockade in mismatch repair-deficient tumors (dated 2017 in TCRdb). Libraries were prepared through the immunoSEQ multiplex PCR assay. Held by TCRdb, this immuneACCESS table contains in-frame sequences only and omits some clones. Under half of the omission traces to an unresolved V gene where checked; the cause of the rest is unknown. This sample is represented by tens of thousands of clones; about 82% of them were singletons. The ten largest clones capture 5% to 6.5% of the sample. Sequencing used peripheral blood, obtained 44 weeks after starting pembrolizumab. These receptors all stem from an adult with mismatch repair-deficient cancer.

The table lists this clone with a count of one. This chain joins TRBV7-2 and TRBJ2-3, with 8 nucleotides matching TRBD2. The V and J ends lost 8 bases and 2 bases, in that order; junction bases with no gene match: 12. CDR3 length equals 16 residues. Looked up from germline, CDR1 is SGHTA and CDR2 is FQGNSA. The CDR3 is CASPWKTSGYTDTQYF. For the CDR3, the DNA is TGTGCCAGCCCCTGGAAAACTAGCGGATACACAGATACGCAGTATTTT.

The CDR3 region is CAVSPRGRINQPQHF. The CDR3 nucleotides are TGTGCCGTATCCCCCCGTGGTAGAATCAATCAGCCCCAGCATTTT. This chain connects TRBV19 to TRBJ1-5; D ambiguous. Trimming removed 11 bases at V and 3 bases at J, with 20 bases between. The CDR3 sequence is 15 residues long. The germline V gene encodes CDR1 LNHDA and CDR2 SQIVND (reference sequence).

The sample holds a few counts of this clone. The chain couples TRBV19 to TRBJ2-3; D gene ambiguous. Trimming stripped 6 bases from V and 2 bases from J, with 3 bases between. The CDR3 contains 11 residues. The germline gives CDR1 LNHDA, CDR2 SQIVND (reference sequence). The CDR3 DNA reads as TGTGCCAGTAGCACCACAGATACGCAGTATTTT. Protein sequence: CASSTTDTQYF.

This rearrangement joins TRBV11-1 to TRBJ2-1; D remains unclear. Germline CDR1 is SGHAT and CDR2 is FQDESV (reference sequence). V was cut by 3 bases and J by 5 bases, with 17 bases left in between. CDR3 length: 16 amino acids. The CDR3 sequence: CASSFPSGYSDNEQFF. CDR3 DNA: TGTGCCAGCAGCTTTCCCTCCGGGTACAGTGACAATGAGCAGTTCTTC.

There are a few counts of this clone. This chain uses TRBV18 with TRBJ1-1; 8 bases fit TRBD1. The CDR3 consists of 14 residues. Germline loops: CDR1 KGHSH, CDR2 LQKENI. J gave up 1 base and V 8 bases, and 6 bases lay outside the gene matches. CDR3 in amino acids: CASADRDGNTEAFF. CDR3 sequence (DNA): TGTGCCAGCGCGGACAGGGATGGGAACACTGAAGCTTTCTTT.

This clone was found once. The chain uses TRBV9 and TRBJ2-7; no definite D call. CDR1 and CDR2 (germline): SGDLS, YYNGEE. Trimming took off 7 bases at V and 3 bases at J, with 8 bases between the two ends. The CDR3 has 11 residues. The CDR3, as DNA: TGTGCCAGCGGATTGGACTACGAGCAGTACTTC. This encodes CASGLDYEQYF.

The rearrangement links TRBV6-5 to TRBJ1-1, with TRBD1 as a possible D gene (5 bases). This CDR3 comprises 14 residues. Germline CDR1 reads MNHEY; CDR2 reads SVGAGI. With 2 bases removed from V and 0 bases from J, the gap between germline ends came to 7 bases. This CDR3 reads CASSYGGVNTEAFF. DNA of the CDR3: TGTGCCAGCAGTTACGGGGGAGTGAACACTGAAGCTTTCTTT.

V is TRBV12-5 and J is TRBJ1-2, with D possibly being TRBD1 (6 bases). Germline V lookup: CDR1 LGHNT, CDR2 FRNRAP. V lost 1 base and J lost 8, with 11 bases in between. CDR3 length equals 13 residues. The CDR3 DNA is TGTGCTAGTGGTTTGGCCGCCCAGGGGGGCTACACCTTC. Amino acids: CASGLAAQGGYTF.

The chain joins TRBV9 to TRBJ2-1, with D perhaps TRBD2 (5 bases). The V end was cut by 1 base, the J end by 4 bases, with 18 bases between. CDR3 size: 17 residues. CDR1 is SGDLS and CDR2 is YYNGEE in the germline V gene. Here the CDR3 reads CASSVTEVGFLYNEQFF. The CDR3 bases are TGTGCCAGCAGCGTAACGGAGGTGGGTTTCTTATACAATGAGCAGTTCTTC.

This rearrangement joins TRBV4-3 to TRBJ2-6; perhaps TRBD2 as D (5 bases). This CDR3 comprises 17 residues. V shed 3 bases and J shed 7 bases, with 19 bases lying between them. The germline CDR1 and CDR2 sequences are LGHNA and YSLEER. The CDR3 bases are TGCGCCAGCAGCCATTCACTAGGAGATCTGGGAGCCAACGTCCTGACTTTC. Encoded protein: CASSHSLGDLGANVLTF.

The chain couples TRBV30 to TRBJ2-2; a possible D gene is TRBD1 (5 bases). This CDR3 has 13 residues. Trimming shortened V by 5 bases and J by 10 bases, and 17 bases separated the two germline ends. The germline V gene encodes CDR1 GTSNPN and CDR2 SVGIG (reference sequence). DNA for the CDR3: TGTGCCTGGGCACAGCAGGGAAATGAGGAGCTGTTTTTT. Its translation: CAWAQQGNEELFF.

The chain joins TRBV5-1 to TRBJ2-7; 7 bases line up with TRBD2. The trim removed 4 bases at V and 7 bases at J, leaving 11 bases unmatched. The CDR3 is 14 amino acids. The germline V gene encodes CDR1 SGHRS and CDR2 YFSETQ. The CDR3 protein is CASSPAVRGGEQYF. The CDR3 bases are TGCGCCAGCAGCCCCGCAGTGAGGGGAGGGGAGCAGTACTTC. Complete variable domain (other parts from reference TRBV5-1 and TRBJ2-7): KAGVTQTPRYLIKTRGQQVTLSCSPISGHRSVSWYQQTPGQGLQFLFEYFSETQRNKGNFPGRFSGRQFSNSRSEMNVSTLELGDSALYLCASSPAVRGGEQYFGPGTRLTVT.

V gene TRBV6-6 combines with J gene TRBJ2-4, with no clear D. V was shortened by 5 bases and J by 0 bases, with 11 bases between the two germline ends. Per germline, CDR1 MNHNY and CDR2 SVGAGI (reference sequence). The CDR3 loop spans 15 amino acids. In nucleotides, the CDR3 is TGTGCCAGCAGTGGTGTGGGTTTAGCCAAAAACATTCAGTACTTC. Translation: CASSGVGLAKNIQYF.

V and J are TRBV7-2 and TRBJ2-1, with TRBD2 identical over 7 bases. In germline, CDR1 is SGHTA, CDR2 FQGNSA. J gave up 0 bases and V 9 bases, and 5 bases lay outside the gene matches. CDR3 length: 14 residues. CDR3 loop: CASLPSGSYNEQFF. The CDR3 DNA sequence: TGTGCCAGTTTACCTAGCGGCTCCTACAATGAGCAGTTCTTC.

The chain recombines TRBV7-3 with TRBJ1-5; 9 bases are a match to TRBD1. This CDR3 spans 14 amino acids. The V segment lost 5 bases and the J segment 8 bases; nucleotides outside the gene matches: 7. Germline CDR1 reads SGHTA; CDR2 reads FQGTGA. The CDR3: CASSGTGSMKPQHF. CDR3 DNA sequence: TGTGCCAGCAGCGGGACAGGGTCGATGAAGCCCCAGCATTTT.

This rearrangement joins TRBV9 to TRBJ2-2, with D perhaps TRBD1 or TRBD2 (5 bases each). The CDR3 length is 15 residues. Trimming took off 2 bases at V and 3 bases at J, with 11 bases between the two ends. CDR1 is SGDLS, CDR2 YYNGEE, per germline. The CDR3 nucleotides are TGTGCCAGCAGCGTGGGACCCGCCGACACCGGGGAGCTGTTTTTT. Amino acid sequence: CASSVGPADTGELFF.

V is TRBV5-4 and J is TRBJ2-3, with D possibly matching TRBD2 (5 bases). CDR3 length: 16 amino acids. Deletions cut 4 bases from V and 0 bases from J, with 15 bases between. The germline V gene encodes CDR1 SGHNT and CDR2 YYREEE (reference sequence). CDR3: CASSRAEDSSTDTQYF. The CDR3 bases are TGTGCCAGCAGCCGAGCGGAAGACTCTAGCACAGATACGCAGTATTTT.

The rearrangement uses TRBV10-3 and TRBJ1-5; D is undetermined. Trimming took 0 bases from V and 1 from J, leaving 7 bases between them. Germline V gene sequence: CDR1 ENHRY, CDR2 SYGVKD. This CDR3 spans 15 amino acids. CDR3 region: CAISESNLSNQPQHF. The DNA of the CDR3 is TGTGCCATCAGTGAGTCAAACCTAAGCAATCAGCCCCAGCATTTT.

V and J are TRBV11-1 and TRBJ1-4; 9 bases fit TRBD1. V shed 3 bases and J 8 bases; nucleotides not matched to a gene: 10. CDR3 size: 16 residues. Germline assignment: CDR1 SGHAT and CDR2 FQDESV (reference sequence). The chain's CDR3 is CASSFRRDRVEEKLFF. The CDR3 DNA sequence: TGTGCCAGCAGCTTTCGCCGGGACAGGGTTGAAGAAAAACTGTTTTTT.

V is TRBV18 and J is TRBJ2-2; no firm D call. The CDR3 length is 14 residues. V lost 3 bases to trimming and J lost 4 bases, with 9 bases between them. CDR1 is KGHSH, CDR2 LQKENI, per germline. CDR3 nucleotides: TGTGCCAGCTCACCGGGTGGCCTCACCGGGGAGCTGTTTTTT. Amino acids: CASSPGGLTGELFF.

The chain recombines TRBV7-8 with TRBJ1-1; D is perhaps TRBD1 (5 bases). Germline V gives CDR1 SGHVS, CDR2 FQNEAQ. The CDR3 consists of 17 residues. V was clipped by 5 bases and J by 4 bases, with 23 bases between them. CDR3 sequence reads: CASSRWATGIRPTEAFF. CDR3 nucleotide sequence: TGTGCCAGCAGCCGGTGGGCTACAGGCATCCGACCCACTGAAGCTTTCTTT.

CDR3 sequence (DNA): TGTGCCAGCAACAACAACAGGGGGGACTATGGCTACACCTTC. It encodes CASNNNRGDYGYTF. J is TRBJ1-2 and V is TRBV6-5, with TRBD1 matching over 8 bases. This CDR3 is 14 amino acids long. CDR1 is MNHEY and CDR2 is SVGAGI in the germline V gene. Losses at the gene ends were 7 bases for V and 3 bases for J; bases not matched to a gene: 7.

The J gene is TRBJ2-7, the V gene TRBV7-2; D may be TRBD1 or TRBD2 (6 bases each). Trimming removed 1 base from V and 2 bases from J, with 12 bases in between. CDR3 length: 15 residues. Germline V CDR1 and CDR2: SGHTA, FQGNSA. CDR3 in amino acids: CASSLEGGGPYEQYF. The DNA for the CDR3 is TGTGCCAGCAGCTTAGAAGGGGGAGGTCCCTACGAGCAGTACTTC. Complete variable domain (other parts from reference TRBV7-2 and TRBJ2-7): GAGVSQSPSNKVTEKGKDVELRCDPISGHTALYWYRQSLGQGLEFLIYFQGNSAPDKSGLPSDRFSAERTGGSVSTLTIQRTQQEDSAVYLCASSLEGGGPYEQYFGPGTRLTVT.

This CDR3 is CASSYSDPSDTQYF. The CDR3 region has the DNA TGTGCCAGCAGCTATTCGGACCCATCAGATACGCAGTATTTT. The chain has TRBV7-6 and TRBJ2-3; D is uncertain. V lost 4 bases to trimming and J lost 4 bases, with 12 bases between them. The CDR3 totals 14 residues. Germline-derived CDR1 and CDR2 are SGHVS and FNYEAQ.

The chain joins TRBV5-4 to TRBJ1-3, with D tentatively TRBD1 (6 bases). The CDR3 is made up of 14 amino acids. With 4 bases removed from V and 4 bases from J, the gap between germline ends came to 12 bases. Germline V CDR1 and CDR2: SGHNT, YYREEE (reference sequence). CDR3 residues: CASSSQGRGNTIYF. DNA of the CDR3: TGTGCCAGCAGCAGTCAGGGGAGAGGAAACACCATATATTTT.